This is a list of T cell receptor beta chains from one sample in a study of beta chain features in type 1 diabetes. Libraries were prepared by immunoSEQ multiplex PCR; TCRdb keeps only in-frame clonotypes and omits some of them. The repertoire holds 310,000 or so clones, 8% seen once, with less than 0.45% in the top ten. The sample consisted of central memory CD4+ T cells from blood. The source is a woman between 18 and 29 years old in good health. Each CDR3 is given without its conserved first and last residue. Fields, in order: V gene, J gene, CDR3 protein.

V gene: TRBV4-2; J gene: TRBJ2-2; CDR3 protein: ASSQQVDTGELF
V gene: TRBV27; J gene: TRBJ2-1; CDR3 protein: ASSLVGGRYNEQF
V gene: TRBV19; J gene: TRBJ2-1; CDR3 protein: ASSMRVFRNEQF
V gene: TRBV4-3; J gene: TRBJ2-2; CDR3 protein: ASSQEILGRTSGTGELF
V gene: TRBV10-3; J gene: TRBJ2-5; CDR3 protein: AVAGAGQETQY
V gene: TRBV19; J gene: TRBJ2-7; CDR3 protein: ASPPASGLADGYEQY
V gene: TRBV7-9; J gene: TRBJ2-5; CDR3 protein: ASSLKRGPGQETQY
V gene: TRBV5-8; J gene: TRBJ1-1; CDR3 protein: ASSFEGQNTEAF
V gene: TRBV29-1; J gene: TRBJ2-1; CDR3 protein: SVKGTSGRASEEQF
V gene: TRBV4-2; J gene: TRBJ2-1; CDR3 protein: ASSPRTGGNEQF
V gene: TRBV7-2; J gene: TRBJ2-1; CDR3 protein: ASSQRTGGYNEQF
V gene: TRBV9; J gene: TRBJ2-7; CDR3 protein: ASSSSPTGLVYEQY
V gene: TRBV29-1; J gene: TRBJ2-1; CDR3 protein: SVSKGLAGVGNEQF
V gene: TRBV19; J gene: TRBJ2-1; CDR3 protein: ASSMGGLAGVDYYNEQF
V gene: TRBV2; J gene: TRBJ1-5; CDR3 protein: ASSVGGVQPQH
V gene: TRBV7-2; J gene: TRBJ1-2; CDR3 protein: ASSQGQGRYGYT